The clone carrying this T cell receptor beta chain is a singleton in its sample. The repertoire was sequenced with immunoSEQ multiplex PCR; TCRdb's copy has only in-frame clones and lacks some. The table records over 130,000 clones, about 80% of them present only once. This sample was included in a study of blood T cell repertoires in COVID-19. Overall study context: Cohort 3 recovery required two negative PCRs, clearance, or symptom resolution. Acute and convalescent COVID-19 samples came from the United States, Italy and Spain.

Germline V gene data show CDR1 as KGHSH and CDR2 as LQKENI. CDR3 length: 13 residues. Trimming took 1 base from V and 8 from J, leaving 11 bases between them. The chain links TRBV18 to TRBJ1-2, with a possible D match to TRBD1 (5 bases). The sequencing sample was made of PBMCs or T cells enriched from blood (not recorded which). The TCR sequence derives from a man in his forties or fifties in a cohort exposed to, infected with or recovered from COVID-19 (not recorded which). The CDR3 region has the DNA TGTGCCAGCTCACCACAGGGGAGGAGCGGCTACACCTTC. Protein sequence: CASSPQGRSGYTF. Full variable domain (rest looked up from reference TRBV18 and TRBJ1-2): NAGVMQNPRHLVRRRGQEARLRCSPMKGHSHVYWYRQLPEEGLKFMVYLQKENIIDESGMPKERFSAEFPKEGPSILRIQQVVRGDSAAYFCASSPQGRSGYTFGSGTRLTVV.